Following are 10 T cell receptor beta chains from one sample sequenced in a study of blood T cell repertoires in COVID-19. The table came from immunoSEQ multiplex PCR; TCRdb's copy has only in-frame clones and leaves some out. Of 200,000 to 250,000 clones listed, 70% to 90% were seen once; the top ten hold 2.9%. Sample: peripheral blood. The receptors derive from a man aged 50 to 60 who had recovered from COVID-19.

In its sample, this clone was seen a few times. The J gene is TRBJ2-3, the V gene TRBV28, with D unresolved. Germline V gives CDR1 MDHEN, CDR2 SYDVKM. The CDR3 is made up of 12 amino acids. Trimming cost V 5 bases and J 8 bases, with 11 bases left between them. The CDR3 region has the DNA TGTGCCAGCAGTCTGTTGACACCTACGCAGTATTTT. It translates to CASSLLTPTQYF.

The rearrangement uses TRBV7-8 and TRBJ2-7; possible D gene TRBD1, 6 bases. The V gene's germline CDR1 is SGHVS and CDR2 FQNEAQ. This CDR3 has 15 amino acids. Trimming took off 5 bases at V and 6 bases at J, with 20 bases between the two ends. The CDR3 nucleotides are TGTGCCAGCAGCCACCAAGGACAGCCAAGGGGCGAGCAGTACTTC. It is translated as CASSHQGQPRGEQYF.

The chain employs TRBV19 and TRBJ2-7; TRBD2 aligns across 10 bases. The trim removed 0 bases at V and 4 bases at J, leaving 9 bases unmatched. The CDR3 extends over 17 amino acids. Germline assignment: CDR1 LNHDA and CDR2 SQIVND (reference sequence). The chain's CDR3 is CASSIDFRTSGAYEQYF. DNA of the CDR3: TGTGCCAGTAGTATAGATTTCCGGACTAGCGGAGCATACGAGCAGTACTTC.

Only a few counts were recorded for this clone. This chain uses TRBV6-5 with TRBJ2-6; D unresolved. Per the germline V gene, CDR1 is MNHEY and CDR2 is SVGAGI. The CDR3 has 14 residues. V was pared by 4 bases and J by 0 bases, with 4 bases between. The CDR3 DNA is TGTGCCAGCAGTTCGTACTCTGGGGCCAACGTCCTGACTTTC. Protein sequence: CASSSYSGANVLTF.

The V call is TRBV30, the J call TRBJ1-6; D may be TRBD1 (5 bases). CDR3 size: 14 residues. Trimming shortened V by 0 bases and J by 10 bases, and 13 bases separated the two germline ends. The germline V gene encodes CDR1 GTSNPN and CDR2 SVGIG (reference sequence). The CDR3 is CAWSVQWGVSPLHF. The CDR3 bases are TGTGCCTGGAGTGTACAATGGGGGGTATCACCCCTCCACTTT.

The CDR3 sequence: CASSPAVLQETQYF. The DNA for the CDR3 is TGTGCCAGCAGCCCAGCGGTGCTCCAAGAGACCCAGTACTTC. The gene calls are TRBV7-2 and TRBJ2-5; possibly TRBD2 for D (5 bases). Germline V gives CDR1 SGHTA, CDR2 FQGNSA. Trimming left V 5 bases short and J 1 base short, with 11 bases between. The CDR3 runs to 14 residues.

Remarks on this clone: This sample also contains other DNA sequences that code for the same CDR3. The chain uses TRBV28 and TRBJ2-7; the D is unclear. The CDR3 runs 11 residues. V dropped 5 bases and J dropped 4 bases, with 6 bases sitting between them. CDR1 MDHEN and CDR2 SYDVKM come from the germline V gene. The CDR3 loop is CASSLRYEQYF. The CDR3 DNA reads TGTGCCAGCAGTCTCAGGTACGAGCAGTACTTC.

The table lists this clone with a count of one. CDR3 sequence: CASSSGFWTGNTIYF. DNA for the CDR3: TGTGCCAGCAGTTCAGGGTTTTGGACTGGAAACACCATATATTTT. The J gene is TRBJ1-3, the V gene TRBV28; D may be TRBD1 (5 bases). Germline V gene sequence: CDR1 MDHEN, CDR2 SYDVKM. Trimming cost V 4 bases and J 2 bases, with 12 bases left between them. This CDR3 spans 15 amino acids.

In DNA form, the CDR3 reads TGTGCCAGCAGCCAAGATGGCAGGATGCCTGAGCAGTACTTC. Residues: CASSQDGRMPEQYF. The chain has TRBV4-2 and TRBJ2-7; D is unresolved. Trimming cost V 0 bases and J 7 bases, with 13 bases left between them. Germline lookup yields CDR1 LGHNA and CDR2 YNFKEQ. The CDR3 covers 14 residues.

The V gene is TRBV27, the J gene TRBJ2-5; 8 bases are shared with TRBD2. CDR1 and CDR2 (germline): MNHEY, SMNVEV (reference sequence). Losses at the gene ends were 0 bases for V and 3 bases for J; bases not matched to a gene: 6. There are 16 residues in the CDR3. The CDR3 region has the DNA TGTGCCAGCAGTTTATCGAGGGTGCGGGGGGAAGAGACCCAGTACTTC. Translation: CASSLSRVRGEETQYF.